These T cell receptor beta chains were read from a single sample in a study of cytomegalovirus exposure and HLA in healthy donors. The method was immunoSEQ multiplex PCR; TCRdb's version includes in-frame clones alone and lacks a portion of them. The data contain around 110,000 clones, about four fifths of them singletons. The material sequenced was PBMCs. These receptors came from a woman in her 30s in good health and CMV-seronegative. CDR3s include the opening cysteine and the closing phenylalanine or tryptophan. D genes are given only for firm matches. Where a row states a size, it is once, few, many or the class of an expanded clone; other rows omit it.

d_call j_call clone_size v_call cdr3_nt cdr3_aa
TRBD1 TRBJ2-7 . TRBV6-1 TGTGCCAGCAGTTTACAGGGGCCCCGGCTTGGGGAGCAGTACTTC CASSLQGPRLGEQYF
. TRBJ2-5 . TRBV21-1 TGTGCCAGCAGCACCCAACCCTTGCGGGAGGCCCAAGAGACCCAGTACTTC CASSTQPLREAQETQYF
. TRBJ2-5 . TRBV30 TGTGCCTGGAGCCTAGGCCAAGAGACCCAGTACTTC CAWSLGQETQYF
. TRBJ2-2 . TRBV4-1 TGCGCCAGCAGCCATCCCTTGAACACCGGGGAGCTGTTTTTT CASSHPLNTGELFF
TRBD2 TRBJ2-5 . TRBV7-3 TGTGCCAGCAGTATAGAGGCTAGCGGGCCGGAGACCCAGTACTTC CASSIEASGPETQYF
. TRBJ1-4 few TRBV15 TGTGCCACCAGCAGAGATTCCCGTTTTAATGAAAAACTGTTTTTT CATSRDSRFNEKLFF
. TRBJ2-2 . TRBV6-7 TGTGCCAGCAGCCTCCTGAAGAGCGGGGAGCTGTTTTTT CASSLLKSGELFF
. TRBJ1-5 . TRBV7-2 TGTGCCAGCAGCCTATGGGGGAGGGCGGGACAGCCCCAGCATTTT CASSLWGRAGQPQHF
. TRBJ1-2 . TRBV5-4 TGTGCCAGCAGCACCGATTCAGGGCCCACCCTTAACTATGGCTACACCTTC CASSTDSGPTLNYGYTF
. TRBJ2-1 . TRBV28 TGTGCCAGCAGCTCAATGGCGGGAAGCAATGAGCAGTTCTTC CASSSMAGSNEQFF
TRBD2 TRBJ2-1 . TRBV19 TGTGCCAGTAGAAGCGCGGGAGATTACAATGAGCAGTTCTTC CASRSAGDYNEQFF
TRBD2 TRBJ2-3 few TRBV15 TGTGCCACCAGGGGGAGGGTTGGCACAGATACGCAGTATTTT CATRGRVGTDTQYF
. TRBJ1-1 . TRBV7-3 TGTGCCAGCAGCTTAGGAGGCGGGGGTCTGAACACTGAAGCTTTCTTT CASSLGGGGLNTEAFF
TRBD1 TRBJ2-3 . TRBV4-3 TGCGCCAGCAGCCAATCCGGGACAGGCTTAGATACGCAGTATTTT CASSQSGTGLDTQYF
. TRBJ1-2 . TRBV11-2 TGTGCCAGCAGCTTAACAAACCCCATCTATGGCTACACCTTC CASSLTNPIYGYTF
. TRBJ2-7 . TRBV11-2 TGTGCCAGCAGCGCAGGACTAACGGGCTACGAGCAGTACTTC CASSAGLTGYEQYF
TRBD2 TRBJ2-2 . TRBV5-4 TGTGCCAGCAGCCCTAGCGGGGTCGGGGAGCTGTTTTTT CASSPSGVGELFF
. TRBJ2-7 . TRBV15 TGTGCCACCAGCAGAGATAGGGGACTTCAGTACTTC CATSRDRGLQYF